This T cell receptor beta chain was identified in a study of cytomegalovirus exposure and HLA in healthy donors. Study observations and caveats: In a later analysis, DRB1 alleles had the most associated TCRs; HLA-C alleles the fewest. Presence/absence analyses supposed approximately even sequencing depth among donors.

Primers for the PCR totalled 60 Vbeta and 13 Jbeta. TCRdb's copy holds only in-frame clones and misses some; the assay was immunoSEQ multiplex PCR. The table shows 100,000 or so clones, with around 80% occurring only once. A remark on this clone: The target antigen is unknown.

Sequenced: PBMCs. The source is a man between 25 and 39 years old in good health and CMV-seropositive.

The chain's CDR3 is CASAGGPSGEQFF. The CDR3 region has the DNA TGTGCTAGCGCGGGGGGGCCTTCGGGTGAGCAGTTCTTC. The chain couples TRBV7-3 to TRBJ2-1; 9 bases are shared with TRBD2. There are 13 residues in the CDR3. CDR1 is SGHTA, CDR2 FQGTGA, per germline.